The entry below gives a single T cell receptor beta chain sequence along with its context. In the authors' methods: By means of reference gene primer amplification, nucleated cell counts were estimated. Profiling relied on immunoSEQ multiplex PCR, and the TCRdb table lists in-frame clones only, not all of them. Clone size and V and J calls were adopted from that table, with D and trimming inferred from the DNA. The sample has 40,000 to 50,000 clones, 75% to 90% seen once. Germline CDR1 and CDR2: SGHRS and YFSETQ. The CDR3 totals 16 residues. Trimming left V 4 bases short and J 0 bases short, with 11 bases between. This sample is part of a study of blood T cell repertoires in COVID-19. Study-level information: Samples taken during acute and convalescent COVID-19 were collected in the United States, Italy and Spain. PBMCs, B-cell-depleted T cells, or T cells provided the cDNA or gDNA that made up the material.

The receptor was isolated from a man aged 25 to 40 with active or convalescent COVID-19. The chain links TRBV5-1 to TRBJ1-6; the D gene is possibly TRBD1 (5 bases). The sequencing sample was made of peripheral blood. In nucleotides, the CDR3 is TGCGCCAGCAGCGGGGAGGGGAGCTCCTATAATTCACCCCTCCACTTT. Its protein product is CASSGEGSSYNSPLHF.